The 14 T cell receptor beta chains below all came from one sample that was sequenced in a study of blood T cell repertoires in COVID-19. Clones were read by immunoSEQ multiplex PCR, and TCRdb kept only the in-frame ones, dropping some. This sample has around 400,000 clones, with approximately 90% found just once. The sample consisted of PBMCs or T cells enriched from blood (not recorded which). Source of these receptors: a woman younger than 30 who had been exposed to COVID-19.

The chain couples TRBV27 to TRBJ2-7; 14 nucleotides line up with TRBD2. Trimming took 3 bases from V and 2 from J; bases not matched to a gene: 3. Germline loops: CDR1 MNHEY, CDR2 SMNVEV (reference sequence). The CDR3 runs 16 residues. CDR3 bases: TGTGCCAGCAGTTTGTGGACTAGCGGGAGGACCTACGAGCAGTACTTC. It codes for CASSLWTSGRTYEQYF.

The rearrangement uses TRBV29-1 and TRBJ1-1, with TRBD1 matching over 10 bases. This CDR3 contains 15 residues. The V gene's germline CDR1 is SQVTM and CDR2 ANQGSEA. The V and J ends lost 2 bases and 0 bases, in that order; junction bases with no gene match: 3. The CDR3 coding sequence is TGCAGCGTTGAACCCGACAGGGGGCTGAACACTGAAGCTTTCTTT. The encoded protein is CSVEPDRGLNTEAFF.

V gene TRBV5-6 combines with J gene TRBJ2-6; 12 bases match TRBD2. V dropped 4 bases and J dropped 2; count of bases not matched to a gene: 4. Germline V lookup: CDR1 SGHDT, CDR2 YYEEEE. The CDR3 is 17 amino acids. CDR3 DNA sequence: TGTGCCAGCAGCACTAGCGGGGGGAACGCTGGGGCCAACGTCCTGACTTTC. Translation: CASSTSGGNAGANVLTF.

The chain employs TRBV7-2 and TRBJ2-1, with D tentatively TRBD2 (6 bases). Germline loops: CDR1 SGHTA, CDR2 FQGNSA. CDR3 length equals 14 residues. Trimming took 3 bases from V and 9 from J, leaving 15 bases between them. CDR3 nucleotides: TGTGCCAGCAGCTTGGGTGGAGGGGACGGTGAGCAGTTCTTC. It translates to CASSLGGGDGEQFF.

The chain couples TRBV27 to TRBJ2-7, with 8 bases that match TRBD2. The ends lost 9 bases at V and 2 bases at J; junction bases unmatched: 6. CDR1 and CDR2 (germline): MNHEY, SMNVEV (reference sequence). The CDR3 runs to 13 residues. The CDR3 loop reads CASSPGGPYEQYF. CDR3 nucleotide sequence: TGTGCCAGTTCCCCGGGAGGGCCCTACGAGCAGTACTTC.

The rearrangement joins TRBV4-3 to TRBJ2-5; 9 positions match TRBD2. This CDR3 has 16 residues. J was trimmed by 1 base and V by 4 bases; bases with no gene match: 7. CDR1 is LGHNA and CDR2 is YSLEER in the germline V gene. In DNA, the CDR3 is TGCGCCAGCAGCCGAGTAGCGGGGGCCAGCCAAGAGACCCAGTACTTC. Its protein product is CASSRVAGASQETQYF.

The chain couples TRBV29-1 to TRBJ2-1; D gene unclear. Germline V gene data show CDR1 as SQVTM and CDR2 as ANQGSEA. The CDR3 consists of 11 residues. Here the CDR3 reads CSSVSYNEQFF. DNA for the CDR3: TGCAGTAGTGTCTCCTACAATGAGCAGTTCTTC.

The rearrangement uses TRBV9 and TRBJ2-7, with 8 bases that match TRBD2. J was trimmed by 4 bases and V by 4 bases; bases with no gene match: 13. Germline CDR1 is SGDLS and CDR2 is YYNGEE. The CDR3 has 16 amino acids. The CDR3: CASSTQDGGVSYEQYF. CDR3 coding DNA: TGTGCCAGCAGCACCCAGGACGGGGGGGTATCGTACGAGCAGTACTTC.

V is TRBV19 and J is TRBJ2-5, with 7 positions matching TRBD1. The CDR3 runs to 15 residues. The J segment lost 4 bases and the V segment lost 3 bases, leaving 8 bases of the junction unmatched. Germline-derived CDR1 and CDR2 are LNHDA and SQIVND (reference sequence). As DNA, the CDR3 is TGTGCCAGTAGTATGGGCCGACAGGGAATAGAGACCCAGTACTTC. It specifies CASSMGRQGIETQYF. The full variable domain, with the rest looked up from reference TRBV19 and TRBJ2-5, is DGGITQSPKYLFRKEGQNVTLSCEQNLNHDAMYWYRQDPGQGLRLIYYSQIVNDFQKGDIAEGYSVSREKKESFPLTVTSAQKNPTAFYLCASSMGRQGIETQYFGPGTRLLVL.

The chain has TRBV4-2 and TRBJ2-1; D gene unclear. Trimming removed 0 bases from V and 8 bases from J, with 8 bases in between. The CDR3 covers 13 residues. Germline lookup yields CDR1 LGHNA and CDR2 YNFKEQ. CDR3 nucleotide sequence: TGTGCCAGCAGCCAAGAATCCTTCGATGAGCAGTTCTTC. Translating gives CASSQESFDEQFF.

The gene calls are TRBV7-6 and TRBJ1-1, with 8 bases matching TRBD1. CDR3 length equals 15 residues. The V gene's germline CDR1 is SGHVS and CDR2 FNYEAQ. The junction had 3 bases not matched to a gene; V was cut back by 1 base and J by 2 bases. CDR3 nucleotides: TGTGCCAGCAGCTTAGAGGCAGGGGGCAACACTGAAGCTTTCTTT. Residues: CASSLEAGGNTEAFF.

The chain links TRBV15 to TRBJ2-5; 8 nucleotides match TRBD2. CDR3 length: 15 amino acids. Germline V lookup: CDR1 LNHNV, CDR2 YYDKDF (reference sequence). With V trimmed by 1 base and J by 1 base, 2 bases remained unmatched. The CDR3 region is CATSRALAAQETQYF. In DNA form, the CDR3 reads TGTGCCACCAGCAGAGCACTAGCGGCCCAAGAGACCCAGTACTTC.

This clone turned up a few times. V is TRBV7-9 and J is TRBJ2-2; 8 nucleotides align to TRBD1. V dropped 6 bases and J dropped 6; count of bases not matched to a gene: 18. From germline, CDR1 is SEHNR and CDR2 FQNEAQ (reference sequence). The CDR3 spans 18 residues. The DNA of the CDR3 is TGTGCCAGCAGATCTTCGAGTGTCAGGACAGGGAATTCCGGGGAGCTGTTTTTT. Its translation is CASRSSSVRTGNSGELFF.

The J gene is TRBJ2-1, the V gene TRBV6-2 or TRBV6-3, with 8 nucleotides matching TRBD2. Germline V gene data show CDR1 as MNHEY and CDR2 as SVGEGT. CDR3 length equals 14 residues. The V and J ends lost 5 bases and 8 bases, in that order; junction bases with no gene match: 8. The CDR3 region has the DNA TGTGCCAGCAGTACCGGGACTAGTTTACATGAGCAGTTCTTC. This sequence encodes CASSTGTSLHEQFF.